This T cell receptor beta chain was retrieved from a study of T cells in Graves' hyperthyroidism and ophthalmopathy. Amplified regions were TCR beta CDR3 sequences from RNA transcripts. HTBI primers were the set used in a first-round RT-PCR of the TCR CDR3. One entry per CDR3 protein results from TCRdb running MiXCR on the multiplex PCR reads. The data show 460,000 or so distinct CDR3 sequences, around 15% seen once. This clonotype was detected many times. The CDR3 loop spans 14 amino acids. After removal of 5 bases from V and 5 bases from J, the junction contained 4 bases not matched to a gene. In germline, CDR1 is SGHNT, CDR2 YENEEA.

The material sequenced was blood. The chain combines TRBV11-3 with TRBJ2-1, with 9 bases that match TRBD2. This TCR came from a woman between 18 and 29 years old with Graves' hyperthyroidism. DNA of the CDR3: TGTGCCAGCAGCCCGGGACTAGCCCACAATGAGCAGTTCTTC. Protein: CASSPGLAHNEQFF.